This record covers a single T cell receptor (beta chain). Its antigen is not known. The data are from a study of graft-versus-host responses after intestinal transplantation. Study information: Anti-thymocyte globulin was used for induction in all recipients, who then took tacrolimus and steroids for approximately 3 years.

Libraries were prepared by immunoSEQ multiplex PCR; TCRdb keeps only in-frame clonotypes and omits some of them. The sample shows tens of thousands of clones, approximately 91% of them seen only once. The CDR3 sequence is 16 residues long. The trim removed 0 bases at V and 7 bases at J, leaving 8 bases unmatched. The germline V gene has CDR1 SGHNT and CDR2 YYREEE (reference sequence). The chain uses TRBV5-4 and TRBJ2-4; 9 nucleotides line up with TRBD1. This receptor was taken from a human donor who was the organ donor for an intestinal transplant. The input for sequencing was unstimulated CD4+ T cells sorted from spleen or lymph node cells, taken before transplant. The CDR3 protein is CASSLDPGTGRNIQYF. The CDR3 DNA reads as TGTGCCAGCAGCTTGGATCCCGGGACAGGGAGGAACATTCAGTACTTC.